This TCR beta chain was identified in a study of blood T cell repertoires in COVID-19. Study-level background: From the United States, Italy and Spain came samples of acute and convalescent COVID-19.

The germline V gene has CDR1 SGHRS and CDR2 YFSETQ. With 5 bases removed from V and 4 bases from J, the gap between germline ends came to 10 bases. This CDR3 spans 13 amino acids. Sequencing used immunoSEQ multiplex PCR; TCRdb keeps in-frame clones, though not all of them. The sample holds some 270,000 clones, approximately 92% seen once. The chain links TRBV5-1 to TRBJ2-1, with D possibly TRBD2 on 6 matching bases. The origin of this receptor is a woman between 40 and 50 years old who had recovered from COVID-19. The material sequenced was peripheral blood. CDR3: CASRSTSYNEQFF. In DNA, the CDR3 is TGCGCCAGCAGATCGACTAGTTACAATGAGCAGTTCTTC.